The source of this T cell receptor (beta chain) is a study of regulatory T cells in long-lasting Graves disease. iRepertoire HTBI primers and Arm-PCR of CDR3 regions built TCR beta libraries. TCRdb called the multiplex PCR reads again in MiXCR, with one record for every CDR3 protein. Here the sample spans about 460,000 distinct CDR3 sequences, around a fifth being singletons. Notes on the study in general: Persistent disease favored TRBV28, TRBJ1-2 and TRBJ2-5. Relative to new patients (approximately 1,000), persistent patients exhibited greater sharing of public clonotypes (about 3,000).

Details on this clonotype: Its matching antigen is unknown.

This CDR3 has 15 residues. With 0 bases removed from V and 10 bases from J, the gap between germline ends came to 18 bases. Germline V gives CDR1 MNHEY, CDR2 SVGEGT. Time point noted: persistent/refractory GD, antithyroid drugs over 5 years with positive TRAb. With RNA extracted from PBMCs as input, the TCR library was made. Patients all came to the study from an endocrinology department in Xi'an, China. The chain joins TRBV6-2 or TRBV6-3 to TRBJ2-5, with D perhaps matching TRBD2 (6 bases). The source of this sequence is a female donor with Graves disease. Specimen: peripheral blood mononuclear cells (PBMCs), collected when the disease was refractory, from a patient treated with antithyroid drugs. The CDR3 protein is CASSYSGFSGSVQYF. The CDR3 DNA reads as TGTGCCAGCAGTTACTCGGGATTCTCCGGGAGTGTCCAGTACTTC.